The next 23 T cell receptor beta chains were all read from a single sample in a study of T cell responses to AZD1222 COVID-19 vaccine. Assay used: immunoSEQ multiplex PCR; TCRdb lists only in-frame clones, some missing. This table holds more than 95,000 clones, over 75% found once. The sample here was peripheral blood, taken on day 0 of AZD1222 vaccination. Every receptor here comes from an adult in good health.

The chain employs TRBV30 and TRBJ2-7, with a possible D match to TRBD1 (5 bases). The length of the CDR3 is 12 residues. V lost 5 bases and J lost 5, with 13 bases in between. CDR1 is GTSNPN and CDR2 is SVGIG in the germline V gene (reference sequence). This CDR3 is CAWDSLSHEQYF. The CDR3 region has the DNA TGTGCCTGGGACAGTCTGTCCCACGAGCAGTACTTC.

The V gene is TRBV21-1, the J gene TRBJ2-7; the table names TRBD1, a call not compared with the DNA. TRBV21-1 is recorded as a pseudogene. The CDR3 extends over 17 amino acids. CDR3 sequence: CASSLTTGALLFGEQYF. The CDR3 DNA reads TGTGCCAGCAGCTTAACGACAGGAGCCCTTTTATTTGGGGAGCAGTACTTC.

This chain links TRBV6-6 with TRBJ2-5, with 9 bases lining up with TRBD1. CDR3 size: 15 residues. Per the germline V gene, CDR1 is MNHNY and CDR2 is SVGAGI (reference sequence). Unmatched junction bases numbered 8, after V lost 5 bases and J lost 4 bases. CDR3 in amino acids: CASSRPTGGVETQYF. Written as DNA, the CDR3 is TGTGCCAGCAGTCGCCCGACAGGGGGAGTAGAGACCCAGTACTTC.

CDR3 amino acids: CASKGEHAQPQHF. In nucleotides, the CDR3 is TGTGCCAGCAAAGGGGAGCACGCTCAGCCCCAGCATTTT. The chain joins TRBV2 to TRBJ1-5; D might be TRBD1 (5 bases). Trimming removed 7 bases at V and 6 bases at J, with 13 bases between. The germline gives CDR1 SNHLY, CDR2 FYNNEI. There are 13 residues in the CDR3.

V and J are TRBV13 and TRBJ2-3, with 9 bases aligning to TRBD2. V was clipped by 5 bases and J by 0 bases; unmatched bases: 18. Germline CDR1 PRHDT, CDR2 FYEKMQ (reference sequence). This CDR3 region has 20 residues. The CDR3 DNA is TGTGCCAGCAGCACAAGACTAGCGGTCGTTCCACTCCCTAGCACAGATACGCAGTATTTT. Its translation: CASSTRLAVVPLPSTDTQYF.

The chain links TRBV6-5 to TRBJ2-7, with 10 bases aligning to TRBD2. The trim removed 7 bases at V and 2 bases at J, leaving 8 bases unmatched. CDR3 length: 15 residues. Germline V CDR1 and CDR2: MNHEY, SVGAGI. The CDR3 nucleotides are TGTGCCAGCACCCCCCGGACTAGCGGCACCTACGAGCAGTACTTC. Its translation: CASTPRTSGTYEQYF.

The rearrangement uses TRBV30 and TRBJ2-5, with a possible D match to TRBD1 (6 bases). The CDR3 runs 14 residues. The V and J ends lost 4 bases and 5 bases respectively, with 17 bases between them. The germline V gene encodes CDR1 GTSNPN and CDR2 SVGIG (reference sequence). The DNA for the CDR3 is TGTGCCTGGACGATACAGGGAAGTATGGAGACCCAGTACTTC. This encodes CAWTIQGSMETQYF.

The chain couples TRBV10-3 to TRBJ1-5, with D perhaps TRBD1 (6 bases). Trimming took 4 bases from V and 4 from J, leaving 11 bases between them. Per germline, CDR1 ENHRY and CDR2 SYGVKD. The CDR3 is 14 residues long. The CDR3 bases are TGTGCCATCAGTGGGGCAGGGGCGAATCAGCCCCAGCATTTT. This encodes CAISGAGANQPQHF.

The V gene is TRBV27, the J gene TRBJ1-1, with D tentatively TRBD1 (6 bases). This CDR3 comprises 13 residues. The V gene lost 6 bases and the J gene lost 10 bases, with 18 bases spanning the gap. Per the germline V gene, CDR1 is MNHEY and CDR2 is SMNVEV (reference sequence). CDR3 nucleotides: TGTGCCAGCAGCCATTACAGGGAGCAAGTAGCTTTCTTT. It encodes CASSHYREQVAFF.

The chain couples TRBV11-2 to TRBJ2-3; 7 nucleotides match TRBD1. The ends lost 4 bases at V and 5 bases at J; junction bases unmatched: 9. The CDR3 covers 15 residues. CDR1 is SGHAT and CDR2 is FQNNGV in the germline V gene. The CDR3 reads CASSSPDRLLDTQYF. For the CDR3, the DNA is TGTGCCAGCAGCTCTCCGGACAGGTTGCTAGATACGCAGTATTTT.

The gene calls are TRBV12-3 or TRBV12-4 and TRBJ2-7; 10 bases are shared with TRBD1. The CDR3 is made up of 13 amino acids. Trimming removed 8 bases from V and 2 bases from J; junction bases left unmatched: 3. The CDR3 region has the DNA TGTGCCAGCCTCGGGACAGGGGCCTACGAGCAGTACTTC. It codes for CASLGTGAYEQYF.

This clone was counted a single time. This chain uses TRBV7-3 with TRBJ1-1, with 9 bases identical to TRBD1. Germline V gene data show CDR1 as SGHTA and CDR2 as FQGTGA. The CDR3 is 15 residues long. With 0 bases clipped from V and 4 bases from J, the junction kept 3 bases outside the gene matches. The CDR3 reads CASSLTTGGSTEAFF. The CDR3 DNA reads TGTGCCAGCAGCTTAACGACAGGGGGGTCCACTGAAGCTTTCTTT. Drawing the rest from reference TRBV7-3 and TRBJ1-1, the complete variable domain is GAGVSQTPSNKVTEKGKYVELRCDPISGHTALYWYRQSLGQGPEFLIYFQGTGAADDSGLPNDRFFAVRPEGSVSTLKIQRTERGDSAVYLCASSLTTGGSTEAFFGQGTRLTVV.

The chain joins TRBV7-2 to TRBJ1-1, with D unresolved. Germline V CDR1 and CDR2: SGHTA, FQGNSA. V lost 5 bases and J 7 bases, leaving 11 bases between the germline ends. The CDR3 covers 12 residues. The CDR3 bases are TGTGCCAGCAGCGCAAGTGGGTTTGAAGCTTTCTTT. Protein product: CASSASGFEAFF.

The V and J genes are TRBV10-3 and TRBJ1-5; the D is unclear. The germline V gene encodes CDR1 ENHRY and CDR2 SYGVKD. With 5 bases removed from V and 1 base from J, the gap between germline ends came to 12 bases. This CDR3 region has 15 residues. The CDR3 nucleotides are TGTGCCATCAGTCCCGACATGAACAGCAATCAGCCCCAGCATTTT. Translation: CAISPDMNSNQPQHF.

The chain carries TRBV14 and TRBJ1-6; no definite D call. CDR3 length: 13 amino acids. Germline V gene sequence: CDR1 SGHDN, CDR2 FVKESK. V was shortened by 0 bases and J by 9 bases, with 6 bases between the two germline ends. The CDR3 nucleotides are TGTGCCAGCAGCCAAGACAGGCTTTCACCCCTCCACTTT. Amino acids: CASSQDRLSPLHF.

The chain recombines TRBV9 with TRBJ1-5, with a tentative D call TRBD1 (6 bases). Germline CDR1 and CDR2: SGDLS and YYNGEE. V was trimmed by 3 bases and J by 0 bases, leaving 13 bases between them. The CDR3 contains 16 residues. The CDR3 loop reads CASSGGPSYSNQPQHF. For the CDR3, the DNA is TGTGCCAGCAGCGGGGGGCCGTCTTATAGCAATCAGCCCCAGCATTTT. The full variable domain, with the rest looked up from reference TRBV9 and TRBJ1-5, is DSGVTQTPKHLITATGQRVTLRCSPRSGDLSVYWYQQSLDQGLQFLIQYYNGEERAKGNILERFSAQQFPDLHSELNLSSLELGDSALYFCASSGGPSYSNQPQHFGDGTRLSIL.

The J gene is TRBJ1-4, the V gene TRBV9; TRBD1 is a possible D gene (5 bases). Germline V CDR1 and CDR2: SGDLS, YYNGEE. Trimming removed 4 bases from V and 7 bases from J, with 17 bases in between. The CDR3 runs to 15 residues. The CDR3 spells CASSPYGGGSEKLFF. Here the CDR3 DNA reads TGTGCCAGCAGCCCCTACGGGGGGGGGAGTGAAAAACTGTTTTTT.

The CDR3 spells CASRSPTASGANVLTF. For the CDR3, the DNA is TGTGCCAGTAGATCCCCAACGGCCTCTGGGGCCAACGTCCTGACTTTC. V is TRBV19 and J is TRBJ2-6; D is unclear. Germline V CDR1 and CDR2: LNHDA, SQIVND (reference sequence). Trimming pared 6 bases from V and 0 bases from J, leaving 12 bases between. The CDR3 length is 16 residues.

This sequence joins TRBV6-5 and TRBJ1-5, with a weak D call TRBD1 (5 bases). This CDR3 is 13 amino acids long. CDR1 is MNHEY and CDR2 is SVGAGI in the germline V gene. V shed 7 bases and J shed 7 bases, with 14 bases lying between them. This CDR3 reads CASTLKRGQPQHF. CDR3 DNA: TGTGCCAGCACTCTCAAGCGGGGGCAGCCCCAGCATTTT.

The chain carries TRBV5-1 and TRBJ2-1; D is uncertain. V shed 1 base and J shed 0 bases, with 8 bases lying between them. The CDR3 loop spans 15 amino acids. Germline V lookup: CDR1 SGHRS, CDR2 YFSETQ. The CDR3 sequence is CASSLIESSYNEQFF. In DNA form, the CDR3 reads TGCGCCAGCAGCTTGATCGAGAGCTCCTACAATGAGCAGTTCTTC.

The CDR3 DNA reads as TGTGCCAGCACTACCCCTAAAGGGACAGGGTTGAACACTGAAGCTTTCTTT. Translation: CASTTPKGTGLNTEAFF. The rearrangement links TRBV7-2 to TRBJ1-1, with TRBD1 identical over 9 bases. The CDR3 sequence is 17 residues long. V was pared by 7 bases and J by 0 bases, with 12 bases of the junction left unmatched. CDR1 SGHTA and CDR2 FQGNSA come from the germline V gene.

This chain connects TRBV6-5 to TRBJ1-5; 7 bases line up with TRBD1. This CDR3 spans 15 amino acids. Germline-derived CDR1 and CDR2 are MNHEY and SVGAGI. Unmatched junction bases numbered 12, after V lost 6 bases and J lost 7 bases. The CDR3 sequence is CASRTDREADQPQHF. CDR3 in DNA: TGTGCCAGCAGAACAGACAGGGAAGCGGACCAGCCCCAGCATTTT.

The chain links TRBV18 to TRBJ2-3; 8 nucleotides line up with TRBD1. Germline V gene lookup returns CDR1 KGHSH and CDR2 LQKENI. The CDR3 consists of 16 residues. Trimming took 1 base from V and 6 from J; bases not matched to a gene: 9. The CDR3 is CASSPRTGSVEDTQYF. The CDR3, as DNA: TGTGCCAGCTCACCACGGACAGGGTCGGTAGAGGATACGCAGTATTTT.